Listed below are T cell receptor beta chains from one sample, sequenced in a study of blood T cell repertoires in COVID-19. Generated by immunoSEQ multiplex PCR, the TCRdb table keeps only in-frame clones and is missing some. Among 230,000 or so clones listed, roughly 80% were seen once. The sequencing input was peripheral blood. The receptors originated from a human donor in a cohort sampled during active COVID-19. The CDR3 runs from the conserved cysteine through the conserved F or W. D genes are given only for firm matches.

V,D,J,CDR3
TRBV28,TRBD1,TRBJ1-2,CASSLYRGSGYTF
TRBV5-1,TRBD1,TRBJ1-1,CASSTGTGRGPTEAFF
TRBV3-1/TRBV3-2,.,TRBJ2-7,CASSRSSSSYEQYF
TRBV4-2,.,TRBJ1-2,CASSQSHSGIYGYTF
TRBV30,TRBD1,TRBJ1-2,CAWSLTGGHGYTF
TRBV6-5,TRBD1,TRBJ1-1,CASSLRGVGTEAFF
TRBV28,.,TRBJ2-4,CASSSTGLNIQYF
TRBV27,TRBD1,TRBJ1-2,CASSSGGYGYTF
TRBV20-1,.,TRBJ1-4,CSASPTRREKLFF
TRBV7-3,.,TRBJ2-1,CASSAQGPAAGRGYNEQFF
TRBV9,TRBD1,TRBJ1-6,CASSPRTGGSPLHF
TRBV7-2,.,TRBJ1-5,CASSLSWRAGNQPQHF